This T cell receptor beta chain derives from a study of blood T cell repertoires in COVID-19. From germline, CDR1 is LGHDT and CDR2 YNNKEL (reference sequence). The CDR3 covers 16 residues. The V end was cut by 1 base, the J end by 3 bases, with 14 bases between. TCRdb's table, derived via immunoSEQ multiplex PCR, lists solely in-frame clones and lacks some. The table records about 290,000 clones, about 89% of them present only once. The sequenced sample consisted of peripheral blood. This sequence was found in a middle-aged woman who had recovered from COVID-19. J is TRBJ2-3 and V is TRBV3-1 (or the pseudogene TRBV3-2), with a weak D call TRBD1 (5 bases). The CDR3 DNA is TGTGCCAGCAGCCAAGTGGATGGGTCAGGGACAGATACGCAGTATTTT. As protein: CASSQVDGSGTDTQYF.